Each of the 10 T cell receptor beta chains below was sequenced from the same sample in a study of T-cell memory formation after mild COVID-19. TCRdb fed the 5' RACE reads into MiXCR, producing one record per CDR3 protein. The data show 180,000 or so distinct CDR3 sequences, with 11% seen just once and 3.5% to 4% held by the top ten. Input material: PBMCs or a T cell subset sorted from them (not recorded which). The receptors here all came from a man younger than 35 who had mild COVID-19 (a few samples of this study predate the infection). Cell type and time point are not known.

This clonotype was seen a few times. The rearrangement joins TRBV24-1 to TRBJ2-2; possibly TRBD1 or TRBD2 for D (6 bases each). Trimming removed 5 bases at V and 3 bases at J, with 18 bases between. The CDR3 is 17 amino acids. Germline V gene data show CDR1 as KGHDR and CDR2 as SFDVKD. The CDR3 loop reads CATSGPAGGLYTGELFF. In nucleotides, the CDR3 is TGTGCCACCAGTGGCCCGGCCGGGGGCCTATACACCGGGGAGCTGTTTTTT.

V is TRBV4-1 and J is TRBJ1-6, with TRBD1 as a possible D gene (6 bases). Trimming left V 7 bases short and J 11 bases short, with 18 bases between. The CDR3 is made up of 14 amino acids. Germline values: CDR1 MGHRA, CDR2 YSYEKL. The CDR3, as DNA: TGCGCCAGCAAGAACGCAGGCAGGGGCCCACCCCTCCACTTT. Encoded protein: CASKNAGRGPPLHF.

This clonotype was counted at least ten times. J is TRBJ1-2 and V is TRBV4-2; no clear D. Germline CDR1 reads LGHNA; CDR2 reads YNFKEQ. Trimming shortened V by 1 base and J by 4 bases, and 7 bases separated the two germline ends. The CDR3 runs to 13 residues. Here the CDR3 reads CASSQGYAYGYTF. CDR3 bases: TGTGCCAGCAGCCAAGGGTACGCCTATGGCTACACCTTC.

This chain joins TRBV10-3 and TRBJ1-5; D not certain. V shed 1 base and J shed 5 bases, with 12 bases lying between them. CDR3 length equals 15 residues. The germline V gene encodes CDR1 ENHRY and CDR2 SYGVKD. This CDR3 is CAISEYVGRDQPQHF. CDR3 coding DNA: TGTGCCATCAGTGAGTACGTCGGCAGAGATCAGCCCCAGCATTTT.

A single count supports this clonotype. V and J are TRBV24-1 and TRBJ2-3; TRBD2 matches 7 bases. J was trimmed by 2 bases and V by 2 bases; bases with no gene match: 3. The CDR3 length is 15 residues. CDR1 is KGHDR, CDR2 SFDVKD, per germline. CDR3 nucleotides: TGTGCCACCAGTGATTCGGGAGGAGACACAGATACGCAGTATTTT. Amino acids: CATSDSGGDTDTQYF.

This chain uses TRBV12-3 or TRBV12-4 with TRBJ1-1; unclear D gene. This CDR3 has 14 amino acids. The V gene lost 3 bases and the J gene lost 1 base, with 9 bases spanning the gap. The CDR3 DNA reads TGTGCCAGCAGTTTCCGGAGTTCGAACACTGAAGCTTTCTTT. It encodes CASSFRSSNTEAFF.

This clonotype showed up just a few times. The chain carries TRBV5-1 and TRBJ1-1, with TRBD1 matching over 7 bases. After removal of 5 bases from V and 4 bases from J, the junction contained 8 bases not matched to a gene. Germline V gives CDR1 SGHRS, CDR2 YFSETQ. This CDR3 spans 14 amino acids. The CDR3: CASSSQSGGTEAFF. For the CDR3, the DNA is TGCGCCAGCAGTTCCCAATCAGGGGGCACTGAAGCTTTCTTT. Full variable domain (outside the CDR3, taken from reference TRBV5-1 and TRBJ1-1): KAGVTQTPRYLIKTRGQQVTLSCSPISGHRSVSWYQQTPGQGLQFLFEYFSETQRNKGNFPGRFSGRQFSNSRSEMNVSTLELGDSALYLCASSSQSGGTEAFFGQGTRLTVV.

A few counts support this clonotype. This sequence joins TRBV30 and TRBJ2-5; D not certain. CDR1 GTSNPN and CDR2 SVGIG come from the germline V gene (reference sequence). Trimming took off 4 bases at V and 5 bases at J, with 8 bases between the two ends. This CDR3 spans 11 amino acids. The CDR3 DNA reads as TGTGCCTGGATGGGCACGGAGACCCAGTACTTC. Its translation: CAWMGTETQYF.

This clonotype was seen more than once but under ten times. V is TRBV12-3 or TRBV12-4 and J is TRBJ1-1, with D hard to call. The germline V and J ends were trimmed by 4 bases and 0 bases, with 9 bases remaining between them. The CDR3 runs 14 residues. CDR3: CASSSRRMNTEAFF. For the CDR3, the DNA is TGTGCCAGCAGTTCTCGACGGATGAACACTGAAGCTTTCTTT.

The chain links TRBV9 to TRBJ2-3; 10 nucleotides line up with TRBD1. This CDR3 contains 16 residues. Germline loops: CDR1 SGDLS, CDR2 YYNGEE. After removal of 4 bases from V and 3 bases from J, the junction contained 8 bases not matched to a gene. CDR3 protein: CASSPRGDRGTDTQYF. The CDR3 DNA reads as TGTGCCAGCAGCCCCCGTGGGGACAGGGGAACAGATACGCAGTATTTT.